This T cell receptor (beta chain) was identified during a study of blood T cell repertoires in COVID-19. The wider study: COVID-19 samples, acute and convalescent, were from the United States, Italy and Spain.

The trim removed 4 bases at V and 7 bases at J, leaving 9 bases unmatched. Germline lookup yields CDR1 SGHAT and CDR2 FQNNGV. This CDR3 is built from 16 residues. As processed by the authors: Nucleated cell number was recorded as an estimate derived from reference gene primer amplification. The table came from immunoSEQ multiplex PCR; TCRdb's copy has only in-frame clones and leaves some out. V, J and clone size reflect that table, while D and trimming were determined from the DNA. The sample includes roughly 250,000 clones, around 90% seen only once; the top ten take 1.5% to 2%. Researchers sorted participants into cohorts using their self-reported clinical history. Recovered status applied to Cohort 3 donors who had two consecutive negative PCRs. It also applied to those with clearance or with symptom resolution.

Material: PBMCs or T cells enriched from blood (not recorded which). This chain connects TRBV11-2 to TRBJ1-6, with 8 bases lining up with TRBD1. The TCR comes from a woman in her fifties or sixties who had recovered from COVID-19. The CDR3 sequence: CASSSPRQGKNSPLHF. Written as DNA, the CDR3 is TGTGCCAGCAGCTCGCCGAGACAGGGGAAAAATTCACCCCTCCACTTT.